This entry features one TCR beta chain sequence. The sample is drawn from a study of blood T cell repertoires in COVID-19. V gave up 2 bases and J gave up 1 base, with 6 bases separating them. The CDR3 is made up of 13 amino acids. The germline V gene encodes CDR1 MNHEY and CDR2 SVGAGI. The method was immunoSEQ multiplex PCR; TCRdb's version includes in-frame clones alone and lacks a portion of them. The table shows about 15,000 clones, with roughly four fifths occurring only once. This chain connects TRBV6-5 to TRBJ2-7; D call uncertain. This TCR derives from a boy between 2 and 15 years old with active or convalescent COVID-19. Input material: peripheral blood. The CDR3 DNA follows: TGTGCCAGCAGTTACGGCAATTCCTACGAGCAGTACTTC. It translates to CASSYGNSYEQYF.